These 19 T cell receptor beta chains were all obtained from the same sample, sequenced in a study of blood T cell repertoires in COVID-19. Sequenced by immunoSEQ multiplex PCR; TCRdb stores in-frame clones only, minus some. The repertoire holds 250,000 to 350,000 clones, with 75% to 90% as singletons. The specimen sequenced was peripheral blood. These TCRs come from a woman under 40 with COVID-19, enrolled during active disease.

The V call is TRBV28, the J call TRBJ2-5, with 14 bases matching TRBD2. With 6 bases clipped from V and 4 bases from J, the junction kept 10 bases outside the gene matches. The CDR3 runs to 17 residues. Germline CDR1 is MDHEN and CDR2 is SYDVKM. The CDR3 nucleotides read TGTGCCAGCAGCCGCTGGCGCGGGACTAGCGGGAGAGAGACCCAGTACTTC. As protein: CASSRWRGTSGRETQYF.

This chain connects TRBV28 to TRBJ1-2, with 10 bases identical to TRBD1. V shed 1 base, J shed 6 bases, and the junction held 8 bases outside the gene matches. Per the germline V gene, CDR1 is MDHEN and CDR2 is SYDVKM. This CDR3 is built from 16 residues. CDR3 coding DNA: TGTGCCAGCAGTTTATTTCCGGGACAGGGGTTCCATGGCTACACCTTC. The encoded protein is CASSLFPGQGFHGYTF.

V and J are TRBV2 and TRBJ2-3; D gene ambiguous. This CDR3 is built from 14 residues. Trimming took off 8 bases at V and 0 bases at J, with 12 bases between the two ends. Germline-derived CDR1 and CDR2 are SNHLY and FYNNEI. In nucleotides, the CDR3 is TGTGCCAGCTGCTGGGCAGATAGCACAGATACGCAGTATTTT. It specifies CASCWADSTDTQYF.

The chain carries TRBV5-8 and TRBJ2-7; TRBD2 matches at 8 bases. This CDR3 is 15 amino acids long. Germline V lookup: CDR1 SGHTS, CDR2 YDEGEE. V gave up 2 bases and J gave up 2 bases; unmatched junction bases: 6. CDR3 loop: CASSFGLAGTYEQYF. The DNA for the CDR3 is TGTGCCAGCAGCTTCGGACTAGCAGGCACCTACGAGCAGTACTTC.

The chain employs TRBV2 and TRBJ2-7, with a possible D match to TRBD1 (6 bases). Germline lookup yields CDR1 SNHLY and CDR2 FYNNEI. The length of the CDR3 is 15 residues. Trimming cost V 0 bases and J 2 bases, with 11 bases left between them. CDR3 region: CASSEAAGVTYEQYF. The CDR3 DNA is TGTGCCAGCAGTGAAGCAGCAGGGGTCACCTACGAGCAGTACTTC.

A single count supports this clone. The V gene is TRBV7-9, the J gene TRBJ2-7; possible D gene TRBD1, 7 bases. CDR1 SEHNR and CDR2 FQNEAQ come from the germline V gene (reference sequence). This CDR3 region has 13 residues. The V gene lost 6 bases and the J gene lost 6 bases, with 15 bases spanning the gap. The CDR3 loop reads CASSQGGRVEQYF. In nucleotides, the CDR3 is TGTGCCAGCAGTCAGGGGGGCAGGGTCGAGCAGTACTTC.

The V gene is TRBV5-1, the J gene TRBJ2-1; 9 nucleotides line up with TRBD2. The CDR3 spans 14 residues. With 3 bases clipped from V and 6 bases from J, the junction kept 4 bases outside the gene matches. The germline gives CDR1 SGHRS, CDR2 YFSETQ. This chain's CDR3 is CASSSTSGLNEQFF. The CDR3 coding sequence is TGCGCCAGCAGCTCCACTAGCGGGCTCAATGAGCAGTTCTTC.

V is TRBV5-4 and J is TRBJ1-3; D may be TRBD1 (5 bases). Germline V gene sequence: CDR1 SGHNT, CDR2 YYREEE (reference sequence). The CDR3 spans 15 residues. V lost 0 bases to trimming and J lost 3 bases, with 10 bases between them. The CDR3 DNA sequence: TGTGCCAGCAGCTTGGATCAGGGCGGTGGAAACACCATATATTTT. Translated: CASSLDQGGGNTIYF. Full variable domain (missing parts from reference TRBV5-4 and TRBJ1-3): ETGVTQSPTHLIKTRGQQVTLRCSSQSGHNTVSWYQQALGQGPQFIFQYYREEENGRGNFPPRFSGLQFPNYSSELNVNALELDDSALYLCASSLDQGGGNTIYFGEGSWLTVV.

The genes are TRBV7-9 and TRBJ1-4; no clear D. Germline lookup yields CDR1 SEHNR and CDR2 FQNEAQ (reference sequence). The CDR3 is 13 amino acids. V lost 5 bases, J lost 6 bases, and 10 bases lay in between. The CDR3 nucleotides read TGTGCCAGCAGCCCCGGGTCGGATGAAAAACTGTTTTTT. Protein sequence: CASSPGSDEKLFF.

The J gene is TRBJ2-2, the V gene TRBV5-6; the match to TRBD2 covers 13 bases. J lost 3 bases, V lost 4 bases, and 3 bases had no gene match. The germline CDR1 and CDR2 sequences are SGHDT and YYEEEE. This CDR3 spans 16 amino acids. The CDR3, as DNA: TGTGCCAGCAGCGCCGGACTAGCGGGAGACACCGGGGAGCTGTTTTTT. It encodes CASSAGLAGDTGELFF.

The chain has TRBV6-1 and TRBJ1-3; D is unresolved. CDR1 MNHNS and CDR2 SASEGT come from the germline V gene. The V and J ends lost 2 bases and 0 bases respectively, with 5 bases between them. The CDR3 is made up of 14 amino acids. The CDR3 bases are TGTGCCAGCAGTGAACGGAGCTCTGGAAACACCATATATTTT. This gives the protein CASSERSSGNTIYF.

The chain couples TRBV18 to TRBJ2-7; D is perhaps TRBD2 (6 bases). V was pared by 2 bases and J by 1 base, with 15 bases between. The CDR3 spans 16 residues. Germline V gene data show CDR1 as KGHSH and CDR2 as LQKENI. CDR3 sequence: CASSPYRDSSSYEQYF. The CDR3 DNA reads as TGTGCCAGCTCACCATACCGGGACTCTTCGTCCTACGAGCAGTACTTC. Combining the CDR3 with reference TRBV18 and TRBJ2-7 gives the whole variable domain NAGVMQNPRHLVRRRGQEARLRCSPMKGHSHVYWYRQLPEEGLKFMVYLQKENIIDESGMPKERFSAEFPKEGPSILRIQQVVRGDSAAYFCASSPYRDSSSYEQYFGPGTRLTVT.

This sequence joins TRBV28 and TRBJ1-2; D is perhaps TRBD1 (5 bases). The V gene's germline CDR1 is MDHEN and CDR2 SYDVKM. V lost 8 bases to trimming and J lost 4 bases, with 14 bases between them. This CDR3 is 13 amino acids long. In DNA form, the CDR3 reads TGTGCCAGCGGGGCAGGAAGACTCTATGGCTACACCTTC. Residues: CASGAGRLYGYTF.

The chain joins TRBV12-3 or TRBV12-4 to TRBJ2-3, with TRBD2 as a possible D gene (5 bases). With 4 bases removed from V and 5 bases from J, the gap between germline ends came to 7 bases. The length of the CDR3 is 12 residues. The CDR3 bases are TGTGCCAGCAGTTACGGGGAAGATACGCAGTATTTT. This encodes CASSYGEDTQYF.

This chain uses TRBV29-1 with TRBJ1-5; D possibly corresponds to TRBD1 (6 bases). Germline assignment: CDR1 SQVTM and CDR2 ANQGSEA. V was shortened by 6 bases and J by 3 bases, with 12 bases between the two germline ends. CDR3 length: 13 residues. Here the CDR3 reads CSVTQGFNQPQHF. For the CDR3, the DNA is TGCAGCGTCACCCAGGGGTTCAATCAGCCCCAGCATTTT.

V gene TRBV19 combines with J gene TRBJ1-2; 8 positions match TRBD1. The CDR3 contains 15 residues. Germline V gene lookup returns CDR1 LNHDA and CDR2 SQIVND (reference sequence). With V trimmed by 7 bases and J by 8 bases, 15 bases remained unmatched. The CDR3, as DNA: TGTGCCAGTACAACGCGGACAGGGATAAACAGAGGCTACACCTTC. Translating it yields CASTTRTGINRGYTF. The full variable domain, its missing parts supplied by reference TRBV19 and TRBJ1-2, is DGGITQSPKYLFRKEGQNVTLSCEQNLNHDAMYWYRQDPGQGLRLIYYSQIVNDFQKGDIAEGYSVSREKKESFPLTVTSAQKNPTAFYLCASTTRTGINRGYTFGSGTRLTVV.

The chain is built from TRBV9 and TRBJ1-3; D may be TRBD1 (6 bases). Germline V gene sequence: CDR1 SGDLS, CDR2 YYNGEE. There are 17 residues in the CDR3. V lost 3 bases and J lost 0, with 16 bases in between. CDR3 residues: CASSGGDPGVSGNTIYF. CDR3 DNA: TGTGCCAGCAGCGGAGGGGATCCAGGGGTCTCTGGAAACACCATATATTTT.

The rearrangement joins TRBV19 to TRBJ2-3, with 10 bases that match TRBD2. The CDR3 has 16 amino acids. The V and J ends lost 3 bases and 1 base, in that order; junction bases with no gene match: 4. Germline CDR1 reads LNHDA; CDR2 reads SQIVND (reference sequence). The CDR3 DNA sequence: TGTGCCAGTAGTATTTTCACTAGCGGGGGCACAGATACGCAGTATTTT. Amino acids: CASSIFTSGGTDTQYF.

This chain uses TRBV6-5 with TRBJ1-1, with D tentatively TRBD1 (6 bases). CDR3 length: 13 amino acids. With 6 bases removed from V and 4 bases from J, the gap between germline ends came to 12 bases. The germline V gene has CDR1 MNHEY and CDR2 SVGAGI. The CDR3 nucleotides read TGTGCCAGCAGCTTTACAGGGCGCACTGAAGCTTTCTTT. Its protein is CASSFTGRTEAFF.